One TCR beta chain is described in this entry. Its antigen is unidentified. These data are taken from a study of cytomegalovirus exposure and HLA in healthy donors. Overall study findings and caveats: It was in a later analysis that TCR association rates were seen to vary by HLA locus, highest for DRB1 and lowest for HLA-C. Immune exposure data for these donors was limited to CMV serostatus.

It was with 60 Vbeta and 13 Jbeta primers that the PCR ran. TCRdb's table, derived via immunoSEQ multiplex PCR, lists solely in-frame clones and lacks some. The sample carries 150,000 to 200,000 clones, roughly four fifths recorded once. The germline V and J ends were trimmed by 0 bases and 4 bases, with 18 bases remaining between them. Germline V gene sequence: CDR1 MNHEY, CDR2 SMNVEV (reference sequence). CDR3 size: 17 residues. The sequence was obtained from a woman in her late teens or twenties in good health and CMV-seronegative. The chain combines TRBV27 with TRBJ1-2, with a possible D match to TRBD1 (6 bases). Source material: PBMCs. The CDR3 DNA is TGTGCCAGCAGTTTATCGAGTTCGGGGGGCGCCGGCTATGGCTACACCTTC. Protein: CASSLSSSGGAGYGYTF.